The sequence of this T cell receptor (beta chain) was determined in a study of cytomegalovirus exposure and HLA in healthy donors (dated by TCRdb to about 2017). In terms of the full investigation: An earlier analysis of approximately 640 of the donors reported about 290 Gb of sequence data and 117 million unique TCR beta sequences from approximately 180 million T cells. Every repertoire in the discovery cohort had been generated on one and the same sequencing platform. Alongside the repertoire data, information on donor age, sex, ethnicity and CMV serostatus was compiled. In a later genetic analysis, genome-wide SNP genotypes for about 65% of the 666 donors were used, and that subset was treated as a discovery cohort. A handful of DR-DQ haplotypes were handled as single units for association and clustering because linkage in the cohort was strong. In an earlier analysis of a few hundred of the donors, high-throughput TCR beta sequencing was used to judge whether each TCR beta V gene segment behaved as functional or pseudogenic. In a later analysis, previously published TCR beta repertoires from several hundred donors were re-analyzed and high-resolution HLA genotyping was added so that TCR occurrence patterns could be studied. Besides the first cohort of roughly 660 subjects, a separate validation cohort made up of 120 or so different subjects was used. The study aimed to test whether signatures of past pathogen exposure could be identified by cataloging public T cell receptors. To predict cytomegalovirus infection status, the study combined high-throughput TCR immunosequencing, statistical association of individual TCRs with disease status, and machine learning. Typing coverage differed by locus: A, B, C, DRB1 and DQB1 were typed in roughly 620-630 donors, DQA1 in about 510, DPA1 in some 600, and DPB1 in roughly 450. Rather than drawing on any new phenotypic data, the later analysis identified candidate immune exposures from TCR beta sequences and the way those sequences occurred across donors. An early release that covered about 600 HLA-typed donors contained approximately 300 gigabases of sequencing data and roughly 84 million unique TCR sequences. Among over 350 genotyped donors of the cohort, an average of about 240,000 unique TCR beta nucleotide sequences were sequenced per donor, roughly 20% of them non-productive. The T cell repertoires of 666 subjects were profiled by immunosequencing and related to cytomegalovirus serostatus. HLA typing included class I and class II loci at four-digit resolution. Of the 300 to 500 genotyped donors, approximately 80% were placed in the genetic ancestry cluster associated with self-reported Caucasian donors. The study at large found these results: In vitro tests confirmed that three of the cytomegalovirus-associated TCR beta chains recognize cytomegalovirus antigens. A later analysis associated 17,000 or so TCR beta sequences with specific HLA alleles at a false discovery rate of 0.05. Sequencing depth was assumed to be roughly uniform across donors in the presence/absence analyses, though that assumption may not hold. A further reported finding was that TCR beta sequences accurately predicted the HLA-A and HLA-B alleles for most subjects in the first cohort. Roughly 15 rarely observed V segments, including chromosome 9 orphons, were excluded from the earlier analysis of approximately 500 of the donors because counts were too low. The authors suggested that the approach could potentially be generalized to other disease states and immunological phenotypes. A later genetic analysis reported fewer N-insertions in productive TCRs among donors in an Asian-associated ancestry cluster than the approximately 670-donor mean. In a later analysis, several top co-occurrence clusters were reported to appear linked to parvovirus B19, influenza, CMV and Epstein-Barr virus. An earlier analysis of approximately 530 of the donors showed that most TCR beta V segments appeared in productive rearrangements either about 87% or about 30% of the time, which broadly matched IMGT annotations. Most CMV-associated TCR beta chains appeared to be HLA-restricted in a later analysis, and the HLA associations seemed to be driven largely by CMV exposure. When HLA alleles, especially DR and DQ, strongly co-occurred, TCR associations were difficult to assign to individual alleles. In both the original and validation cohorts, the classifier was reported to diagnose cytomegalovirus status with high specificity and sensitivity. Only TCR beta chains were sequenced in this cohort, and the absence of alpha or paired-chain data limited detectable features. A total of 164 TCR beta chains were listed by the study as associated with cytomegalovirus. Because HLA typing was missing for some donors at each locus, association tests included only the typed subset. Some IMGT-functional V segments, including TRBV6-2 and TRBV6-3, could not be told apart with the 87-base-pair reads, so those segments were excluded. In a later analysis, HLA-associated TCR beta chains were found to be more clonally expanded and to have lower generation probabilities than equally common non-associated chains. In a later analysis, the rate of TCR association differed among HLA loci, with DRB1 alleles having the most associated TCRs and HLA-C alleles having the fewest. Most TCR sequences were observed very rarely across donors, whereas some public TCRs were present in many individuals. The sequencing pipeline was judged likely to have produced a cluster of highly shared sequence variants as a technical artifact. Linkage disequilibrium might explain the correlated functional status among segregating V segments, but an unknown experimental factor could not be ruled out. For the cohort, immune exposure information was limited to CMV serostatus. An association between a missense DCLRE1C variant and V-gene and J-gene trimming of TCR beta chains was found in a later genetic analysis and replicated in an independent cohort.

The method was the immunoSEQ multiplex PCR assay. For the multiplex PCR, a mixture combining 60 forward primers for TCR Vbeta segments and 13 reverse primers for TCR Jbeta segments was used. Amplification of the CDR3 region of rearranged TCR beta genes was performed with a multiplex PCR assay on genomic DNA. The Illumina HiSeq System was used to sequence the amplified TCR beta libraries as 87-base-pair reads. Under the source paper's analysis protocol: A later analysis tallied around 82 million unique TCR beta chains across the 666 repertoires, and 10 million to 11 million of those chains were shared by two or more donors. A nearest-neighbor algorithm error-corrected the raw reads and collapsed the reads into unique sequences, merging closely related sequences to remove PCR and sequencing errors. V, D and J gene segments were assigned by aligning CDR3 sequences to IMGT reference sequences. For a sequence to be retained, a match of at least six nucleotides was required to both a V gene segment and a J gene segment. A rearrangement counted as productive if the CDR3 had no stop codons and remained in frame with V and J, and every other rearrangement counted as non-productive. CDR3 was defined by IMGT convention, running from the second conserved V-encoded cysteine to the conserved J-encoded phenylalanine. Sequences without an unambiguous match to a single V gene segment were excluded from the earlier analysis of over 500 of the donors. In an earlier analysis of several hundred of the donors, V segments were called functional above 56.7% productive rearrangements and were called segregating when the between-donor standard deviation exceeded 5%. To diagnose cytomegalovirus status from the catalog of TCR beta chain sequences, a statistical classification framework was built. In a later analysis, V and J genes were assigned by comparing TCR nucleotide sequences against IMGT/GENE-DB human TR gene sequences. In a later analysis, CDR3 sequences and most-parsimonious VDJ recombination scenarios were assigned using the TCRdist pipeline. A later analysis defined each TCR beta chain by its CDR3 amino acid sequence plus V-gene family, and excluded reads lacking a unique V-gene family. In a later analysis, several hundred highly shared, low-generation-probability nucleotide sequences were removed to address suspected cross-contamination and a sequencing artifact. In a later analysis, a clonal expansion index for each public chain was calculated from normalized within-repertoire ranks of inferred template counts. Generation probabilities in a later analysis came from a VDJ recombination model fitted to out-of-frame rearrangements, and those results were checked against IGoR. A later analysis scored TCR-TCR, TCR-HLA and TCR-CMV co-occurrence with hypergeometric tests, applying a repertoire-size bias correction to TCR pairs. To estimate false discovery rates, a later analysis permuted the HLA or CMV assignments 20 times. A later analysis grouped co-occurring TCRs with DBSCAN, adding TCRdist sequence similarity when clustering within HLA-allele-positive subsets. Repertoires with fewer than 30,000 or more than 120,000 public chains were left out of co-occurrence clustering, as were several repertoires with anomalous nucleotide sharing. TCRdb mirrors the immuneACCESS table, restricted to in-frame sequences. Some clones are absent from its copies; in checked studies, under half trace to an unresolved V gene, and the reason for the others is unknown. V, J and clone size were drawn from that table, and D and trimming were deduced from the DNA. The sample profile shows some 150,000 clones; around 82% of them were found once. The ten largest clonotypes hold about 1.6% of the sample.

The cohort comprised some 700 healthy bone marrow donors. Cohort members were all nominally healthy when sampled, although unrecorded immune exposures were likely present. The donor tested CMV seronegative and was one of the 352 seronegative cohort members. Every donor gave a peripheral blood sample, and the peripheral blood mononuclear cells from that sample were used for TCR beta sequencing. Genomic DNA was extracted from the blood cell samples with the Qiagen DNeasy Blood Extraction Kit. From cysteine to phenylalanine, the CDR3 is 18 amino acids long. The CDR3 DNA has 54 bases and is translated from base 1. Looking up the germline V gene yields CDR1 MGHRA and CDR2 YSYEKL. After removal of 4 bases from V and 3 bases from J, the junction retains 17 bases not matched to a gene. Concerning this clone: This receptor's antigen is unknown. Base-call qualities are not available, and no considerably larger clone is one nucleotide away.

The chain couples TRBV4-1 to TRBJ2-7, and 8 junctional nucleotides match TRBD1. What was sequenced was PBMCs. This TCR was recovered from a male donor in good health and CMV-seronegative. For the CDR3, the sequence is CASSLDDVPGQEYYEQYF. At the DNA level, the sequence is TGCGCCAGCAGCCTAGACGACGTTCCGGGACAGGAGTACTACGAGCAGTACTTC.